The T cell receptor beta chain under discussion was sequenced for a study of T cell responses to AZD1222 COVID-19 vaccine. Study-level points and caveats: The breadth and depth of Spike-specific TCRs increased once two AZD1222 doses had been given. Clonal diversity may have been underestimated, and the donors were mostly white British, with more females than males.

On this clone: Its antigen is unknown.

Measured with immunoSEQ multiplex PCR; TCRdb has only the in-frame clones, and not every one. The profile covers under 95,000 clones, with 75% to 90% appearing a single time and about 1.3% taken by the ten largest. The CDR3 loop spans 19 amino acids. J was trimmed by 0 bases and V by 1 base; bases with no gene match: 12. Germline CDR1 is MDHEN and CDR2 is SYDVKM. Pooling of second doses given at about 4 or about 12 weeks was done. The clonotype originates from an adult who received the AZD1222 COVID-19 vaccine. The sequences come from peripheral blood, collected 28 days after the second AZD1222 dose. The chain is built from TRBV28 and TRBJ1-3; 7 bases fit TRBD1. CDR3: CASSLYFPFGTDSGNTIYF. CDR3 nucleotides: TGTGCCAGCAGTTTATACTTTCCTTTCGGGACAGACTCTGGAAACACCATATATTTT. Full variable domain (outside the CDR3, taken from reference TRBV28 and TRBJ1-3): DVKVTQSSRYLVKRTGEKVFLECVQDMDHENMFWYRQDPGLGLRLIYFSYDVKMKEKGDIPEGYSVSREKKERFSLILESASTNQTSMYLCASSLYFPFGTDSGNTIYFGEGSWLTVV.